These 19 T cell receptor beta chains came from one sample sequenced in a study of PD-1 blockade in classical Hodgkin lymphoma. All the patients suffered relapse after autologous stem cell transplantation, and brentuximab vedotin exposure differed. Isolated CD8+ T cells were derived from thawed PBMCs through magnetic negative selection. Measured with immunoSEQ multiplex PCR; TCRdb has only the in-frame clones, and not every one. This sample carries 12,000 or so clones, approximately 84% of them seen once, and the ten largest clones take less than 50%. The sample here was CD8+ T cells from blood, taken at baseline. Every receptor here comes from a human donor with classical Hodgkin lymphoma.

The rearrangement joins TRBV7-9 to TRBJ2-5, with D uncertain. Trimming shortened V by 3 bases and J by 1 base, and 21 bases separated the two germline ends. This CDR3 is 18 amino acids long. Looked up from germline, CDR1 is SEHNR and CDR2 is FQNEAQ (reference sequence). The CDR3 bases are TGTGCCAGCAGCTTCATCGCCGCCGGGTCAGTTGGCCAAGAGACCCAGTACTTC. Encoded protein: CASSFIAAGSVGQETQYF.

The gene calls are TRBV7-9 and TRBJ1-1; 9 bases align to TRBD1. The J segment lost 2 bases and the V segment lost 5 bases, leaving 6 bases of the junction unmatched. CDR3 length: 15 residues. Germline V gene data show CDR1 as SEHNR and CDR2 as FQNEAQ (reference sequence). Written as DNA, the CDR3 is TGTGCCAGCAGCCGGGGACAGGGCGCCAACACTGAAGCTTTCTTT. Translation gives CASSRGQGANTEAFF.

CDR3 sequence: CASSPASGPTGELFF. CDR3 DNA sequence: TGTGCCAGCAGCCCCGCGTCGGGACCCACCGGGGAGCTGTTTTTT. This sequence joins TRBV5-4 and TRBJ2-2; D tentatively reads TRBD1 or TRBD2 (5 bases each). Germline V CDR1 and CDR2: SGHNT, YYREEE (reference sequence). The CDR3 extends over 15 amino acids. Trimming stripped 4 bases from V and 4 bases from J, with 14 bases between. Combining the CDR3 with reference TRBV5-4 and TRBJ2-2 gives the whole variable domain ETGVTQSPTHLIKTRGQQVTLRCSSQSGHNTVSWYQQALGQGPQFIFQYYREEENGRGNFPPRFSGLQFPNYSSELNVNALELDDSALYLCASSPASGPTGELFFGEGSRLTVL.

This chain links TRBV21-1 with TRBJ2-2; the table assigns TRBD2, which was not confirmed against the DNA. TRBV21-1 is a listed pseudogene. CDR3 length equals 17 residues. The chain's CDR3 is CASSSNRGPTYTGELFF. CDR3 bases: TGTGCCAGCAGTTCCAACCGGGGTCCAACGTACACCGGGGAGCTGTTTTTT.

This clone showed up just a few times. CDR3 region: CATHWDVDNQPQHF. The CDR3 nucleotides read TGTGCCACCCACTGGGACGTGGACAATCAGCCCCAGCATTTT. The chain carries TRBV28 and TRBJ1-5; D may be TRBD1 (5 bases). V was pared by 10 bases and J by 3 bases, with 16 bases between. This CDR3 has 14 residues. CDR1 is MDHEN and CDR2 is SYDVKM in the germline V gene.

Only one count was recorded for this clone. CDR3 protein: CASSHLTRLGTYTEAFF. Here the CDR3 DNA reads TGTGCCAGCAGCCACTTAACTCGCCTCGGGACTTACACTGAAGCTTTCTTT. The rearrangement uses TRBV27 and TRBJ1-1; tentatively, D is TRBD1 (5 bases). The V gene's germline CDR1 is MNHEY and CDR2 SMNVEV (reference sequence). Trimming pared 6 bases from V and 3 bases from J, leaving 23 bases between. The length of the CDR3 is 17 residues.

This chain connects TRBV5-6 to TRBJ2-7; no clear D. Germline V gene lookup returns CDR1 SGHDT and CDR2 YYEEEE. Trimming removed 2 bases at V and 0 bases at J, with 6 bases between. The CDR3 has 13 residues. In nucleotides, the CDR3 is TGTGCCAGCAGCTTTAGGGTCTCCTACGAGCAGTACTTC. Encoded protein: CASSFRVSYEQYF.

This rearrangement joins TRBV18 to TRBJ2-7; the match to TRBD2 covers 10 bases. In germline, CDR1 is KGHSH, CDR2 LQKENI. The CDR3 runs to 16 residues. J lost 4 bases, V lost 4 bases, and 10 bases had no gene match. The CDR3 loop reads CASSLLAGAVIYEQYF. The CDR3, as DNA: TGTGCCAGCTCACTTCTAGCGGGAGCAGTGATTTACGAGCAGTACTTC.

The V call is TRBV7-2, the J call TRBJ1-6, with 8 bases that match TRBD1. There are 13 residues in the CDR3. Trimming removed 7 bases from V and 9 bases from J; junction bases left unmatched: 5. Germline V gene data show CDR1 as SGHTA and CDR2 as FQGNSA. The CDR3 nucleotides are TGTGCCAGCAAAGGACAGGGCCGTTCACCCCTCCACTTT. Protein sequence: CASKGQGRSPLHF. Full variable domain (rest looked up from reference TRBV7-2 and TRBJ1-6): GAGVSQSPSNKVTEKGKDVELRCDPISGHTALYWYRQSLGQGLEFLIYFQGNSAPDKSGLPSDRFSAERTGGSVSTLTIQRTQQEDSAVYLCASKGQGRSPLHFGNGTRLTVT.

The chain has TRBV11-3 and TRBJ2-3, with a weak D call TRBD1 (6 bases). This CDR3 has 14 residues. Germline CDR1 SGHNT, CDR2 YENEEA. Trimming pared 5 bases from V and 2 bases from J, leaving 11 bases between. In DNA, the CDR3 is TGTGCCAGCAGCCTCGGGACATTCACAGATACGCAGTATTTT. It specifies CASSLGTFTDTQYF.

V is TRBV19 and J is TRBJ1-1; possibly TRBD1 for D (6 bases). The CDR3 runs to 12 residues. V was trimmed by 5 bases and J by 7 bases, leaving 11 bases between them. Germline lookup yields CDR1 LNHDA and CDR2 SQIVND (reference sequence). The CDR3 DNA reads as TGTGCCAGTAGTCCAGGACAGTTTGAAGCTTTCTTT. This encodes CASSPGQFEAFF.

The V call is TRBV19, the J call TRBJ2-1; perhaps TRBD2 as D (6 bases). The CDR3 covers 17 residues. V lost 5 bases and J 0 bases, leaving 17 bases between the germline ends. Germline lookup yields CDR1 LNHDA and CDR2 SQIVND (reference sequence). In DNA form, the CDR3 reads TGTGCCAGTAGTCTCTACCCTAGCGCGAGCTCCTACAATGAGCAGTTCTTC. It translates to CASSLYPSASSYNEQFF.

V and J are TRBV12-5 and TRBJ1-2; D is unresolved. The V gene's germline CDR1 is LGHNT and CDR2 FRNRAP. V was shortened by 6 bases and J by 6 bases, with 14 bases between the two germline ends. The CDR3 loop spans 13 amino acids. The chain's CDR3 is CASGSRALHGYTF. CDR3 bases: TGTGCTAGTGGCTCCCGGGCCCTTCATGGCTACACCTTC.

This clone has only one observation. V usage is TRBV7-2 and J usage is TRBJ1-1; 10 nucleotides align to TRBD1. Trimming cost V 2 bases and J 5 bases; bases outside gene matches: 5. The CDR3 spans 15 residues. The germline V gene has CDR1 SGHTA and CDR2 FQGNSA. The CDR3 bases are TGTGCCAGCAGCTTAACCGGGACAGGGGAAACTGAAGCTTTCTTT. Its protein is CASSLTGTGETEAFF.

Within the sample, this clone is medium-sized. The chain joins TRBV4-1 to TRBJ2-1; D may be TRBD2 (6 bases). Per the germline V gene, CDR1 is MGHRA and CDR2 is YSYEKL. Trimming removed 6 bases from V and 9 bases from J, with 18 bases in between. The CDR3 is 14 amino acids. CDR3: CASSYGTQKGEQFF. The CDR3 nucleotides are TGCGCCAGCAGTTACGGGACTCAGAAAGGTGAGCAGTTCTTC.

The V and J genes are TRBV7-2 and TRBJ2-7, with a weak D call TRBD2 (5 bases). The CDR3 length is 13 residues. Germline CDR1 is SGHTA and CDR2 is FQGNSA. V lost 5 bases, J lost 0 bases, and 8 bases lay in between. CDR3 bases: TGTGCCAGCAGCGAGGGTCCCTCCTACGAGCAGTACTTC. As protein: CASSEGPSYEQYF.

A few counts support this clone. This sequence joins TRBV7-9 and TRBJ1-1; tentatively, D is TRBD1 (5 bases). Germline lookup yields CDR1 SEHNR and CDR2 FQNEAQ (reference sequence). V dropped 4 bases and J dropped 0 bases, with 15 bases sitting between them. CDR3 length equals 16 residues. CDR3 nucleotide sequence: TGTGCCAGCAGCTCGACAAAGACAGCGATGAACACTGAAGCTTTCTTT. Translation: CASSSTKTAMNTEAFF.

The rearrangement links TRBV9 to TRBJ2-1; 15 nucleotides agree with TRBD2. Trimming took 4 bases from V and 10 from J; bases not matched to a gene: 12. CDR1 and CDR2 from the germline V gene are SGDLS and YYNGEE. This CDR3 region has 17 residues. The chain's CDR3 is CASSPIGLAGGPREQFF. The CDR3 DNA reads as TGTGCCAGCAGCCCCATTGGACTAGCGGGAGGGCCCAGGGAGCAGTTCTTC.

The DNA of the CDR3 is TGTGCCACCAGCAGCACACAGGGTGCGCAGCCCCAGCATTTT. Encoded protein: CATSSTQGAQPQHF. The J gene is TRBJ1-5, the V gene TRBV15; the D gene is possibly TRBD1 (6 bases). Germline V gene data show CDR1 as LNHNV and CDR2 as YYDKDF (reference sequence). CDR3 length equals 14 residues. Between the trimmed V and J ends, which lost 3 bases and 7 bases, there was a span of 13 bases.